The 32 T cell receptor beta chains below were found in one sample sequenced in a study of liver allograft versus peripheral blood T cells. Study details: T cell receptor repertoires in transplanted livers were compared with those in recipients' peripheral blood.

TCRdb itself ran the reads through MiXCR, one entry per CDR3 protein. This table has 10,000 or so distinct CDR3 sequences, approximately 16% appearing once. The receptor source for this set is a human patient who had a liver transplant. Some T cells may be provided by the graft donor.

This clonotype was counted between two and nine times. The CDR3 sequence: CASSPGGDYEQYF. The CDR3 region has the DNA TGTGCCAGCAGCCCCGGGGGGGACTACGAGCAGTACTTC. The chain combines TRBV6-1 with TRBJ2-7, with 8 bases that match TRBD2. The CDR3 loop spans 13 amino acids. CDR1 and CDR2 from the germline V gene are MNHNS and SASEGT. With 6 bases clipped from V and 3 bases from J, the junction kept 4 bases outside the gene matches.

Within the sample, this clonotype is medium-sized. J is TRBJ1-1 and V is TRBV28; 10 nucleotides align to TRBD1. V shed 8 bases and J 5 bases; nucleotides not matched to a gene: 5. The germline CDR1 and CDR2 sequences are MDHEN and SYDVKM. This CDR3 contains 13 residues. Here the CDR3 reads CASRQGAWTEAFF. In nucleotides, the CDR3 is TGTGCCAGCCGACAGGGGGCTTGGACTGAAGCTTTCTTT.

This clonotype was found a few times. This sequence joins TRBV5-6 and TRBJ2-2; TRBD1 matches 12 bases. The CDR3 has 17 residues. Per germline, CDR1 SGHDT and CDR2 YYEEEE. V lost 5 bases to trimming and J lost 2 bases; unmatched junction nucleotides: 7. The CDR3 nucleotides are TGTGCCAGCAGTTCTCTGGGGACAGGGGGCAACACCGGGGAGCTGTTTTTT. Translation: CASSSLGTGGNTGELFF.

The chain employs TRBV30 and TRBJ1-1; the D is unclear. In germline, CDR1 is GTSNPN, CDR2 SVGIG (reference sequence). The length of the CDR3 is 13 residues. Trimming cost V 4 bases and J 5 bases, with 14 bases left between them. CDR3 region: CAWNDLEETEAFF. Here the CDR3 DNA reads TGTGCCTGGAACGATCTAGAGGAAACTGAAGCTTTCTTT.

CDR3 sequence reads: CSARDRSGGNTIYF. The CDR3 DNA sequence: TGCAGTGCTAGAGACCGAAGTGGGGGAAACACCATATATTTT. The gene calls are TRBV20-1 and TRBJ1-3; D ambiguous. The length of the CDR3 is 14 residues. Germline V gene data show CDR1 as DFQATT and CDR2 as SNEGSKA (reference sequence). With 0 bases removed from V and 4 bases from J, the gap between germline ends came to 10 bases.

The chain joins TRBV20-1 to TRBJ2-1, with 12 bases matching TRBD2. The germline CDR1 and CDR2 sequences are DFQATT and SNEGSKA (reference sequence). The CDR3 loop spans 14 amino acids. V shed 6 bases and J 5 bases; nucleotides not matched to a gene: 5. CDR3 nucleotides: TGCAGTGCCGAGACTAGCGGGGGTGACAATGAGCAGTTCTTC. As protein: CSAETSGGDNEQFF.

The chain has TRBV7-3 and TRBJ2-1; D is undetermined. V lost 0 bases and J 3 bases, leaving 9 bases between the germline ends. Per the germline V gene, CDR1 is SGHTA and CDR2 is FQGTGA. The CDR3 extends over 15 amino acids. CDR3 in amino acids: CASSLTLGYYNEQFF. CDR3 nucleotide sequence: TGTGCCAGCAGCTTAACGCTGGGGTACTACAATGAGCAGTTCTTC.

The rearrangement uses TRBV20-1 and TRBJ1-2, with TRBD1 matching over 9 bases. The germline CDR1 and CDR2 sequences are DFQATT and SNEGSKA (reference sequence). The ends lost 4 bases at V and 3 bases at J; junction bases unmatched: 3. This CDR3 region has 13 residues. CDR3 sequence reads: CSAKQGADYGYTF. In nucleotides, the CDR3 is TGCAGTGCTAAACAGGGGGCTGACTATGGCTACACCTTC.

This clonotype occurred a few times. CDR3 nucleotides: TGTGCCAGCAGCTTGGAGCCGGGACTAGCGATCTACGAGCAGTACTTC. Translation: CASSLEPGLAIYEQYF. The chain employs TRBV5-4 and TRBJ2-7, with 10 bases matching TRBD2. Germline V CDR1 and CDR2: SGHNT, YYREEE (reference sequence). The CDR3 totals 16 residues. V was pared by 0 bases and J by 3 bases, with 6 bases of the junction left unmatched.

This clonotype was seen once. The CDR3 reads CASSLYGQGASTGELFF. CDR3 bases: TGCGCCAGCAGCTTGTACGGCCAGGGGGCGTCCACCGGGGAGCTGTTTTTT. The rearrangement uses TRBV5-1 and TRBJ2-2; 8 bases match TRBD1. This CDR3 has 17 residues. Trimming at V came to 1 base and at J to 4 bases, leaving 9 bases not matched to a gene. CDR1 and CDR2 from the germline V gene are SGHRS and YFSETQ.

This clonotype is deemed medium-sized (0.01 to 0.1%). V gene TRBV19 combines with J gene TRBJ1-5; TRBD1 matches 11 bases. The CDR3 extends over 14 amino acids. With 4 bases clipped from V and 5 bases from J, the junction kept 1 base outside the gene matches. The germline V gene has CDR1 LNHDA and CDR2 SQIVND (reference sequence). CDR3 in DNA: TGTGCCAGTAGTAGGACAGGGGGCGATCAGCCCCAGCATTTT. It encodes CASSRTGGDQPQHF. Drawing the rest from reference TRBV19 and TRBJ1-5, the complete variable domain is DGGITQSPKYLFRKEGQNVTLSCEQNLNHDAMYWYRQDPGQGLRLIYYSQIVNDFQKGDIAEGYSVSREKKESFPLTVTSAQKNPTAFYLCASSRTGGDQPQHFGDGTRLSIL.

This clonotype was seen many times. V is TRBV20-1 and J is TRBJ2-1, with 7 nucleotides matching TRBD2. Trimming cost V 6 bases and J 9 bases; bases outside gene matches: 5. The CDR3 contains 11 residues. Germline V gene lookup returns CDR1 DFQATT and CDR2 SNEGSKA (reference sequence). CDR3 DNA sequence: TGCAGTGCAGAACGCGGGAGTGAGCAGTTCTTC. The encoded protein is CSAERGSEQFF.

This clonotype came up many times. The CDR3 here is CAGTSAYNEQFF. For the CDR3, the DNA is TGCGCCGGGACGTCTGCCTACAATGAGCAGTTCTTC. The chain recombines TRBV20-1 with TRBJ2-1; the D gene could be TRBD1 or TRBD2 (5 bases each). CDR3 length: 12 residues. CDR1 and CDR2 from the germline V gene are DFQATT and SNEGSKA (reference sequence).

In its sample, this clonotype ranks as medium-sized. The V call is TRBV19, the J call TRBJ1-5; D remains unclear. V was cut by 7 bases and J by 6 bases, with 10 bases left in between. The CDR3 length is 12 residues. Germline CDR1 and CDR2: LNHDA and SQIVND (reference sequence). CDR3 in DNA: TGTGCCAGTACCCATGCTAGTCAGCCCCAGCATTTT. This encodes CASTHASQPQHF.

This clonotype was seen a handful of times. The chain has TRBV28 and TRBJ1-1; D not resolved. Germline-derived CDR1 and CDR2 are MDHEN and SYDVKM. V was clipped by 6 bases and J by 0 bases, with 11 bases between them. CDR3 length: 14 residues. As DNA, the CDR3 is TGTGCCAGCAGGAAAGACGGAATGAACACTGAAGCTTTCTTT. It yields the protein CASRKDGMNTEAFF.

This clonotype qualifies as medium-sized. V is TRBV24-1 and J is TRBJ2-2; 9 bases align to TRBD2. CDR1 is KGHDR, CDR2 SFDVKD, per germline. Trimming at V came to 0 bases and at J to 2 bases, leaving 6 bases not matched to a gene. This CDR3 has 18 residues. This CDR3 reads CATSDLERGALNTGELFF. In DNA, the CDR3 is TGTGCCACCAGTGATTTGGAGCGGGGGGCCTTAAACACCGGGGAGCTGTTTTTT.

Relative to its sample, this clonotype is medium-sized. The chain is built from TRBV6-2 or TRBV6-3 and TRBJ1-5, with TRBD1 matching 7 bases. CDR3 length equals 14 residues. The germline gives CDR1 MNHEY, CDR2 SVGEGT. Unmatched junction bases numbered 6, after V lost 4 bases and J lost 6 bases. CDR3 nucleotides: TGTGCCAGCAGTTTGCAGGGGGTGGTTCAGCCCCAGCATTTT. Translated, it gives CASSLQGVVQPQHF.

The CDR3 protein is CASSQASGDYGYTF. The CDR3 DNA reads TGTGCCAGCAGCCAAGCCTCGGGGGACTATGGCTACACCTTC. V gene TRBV3-1 combines with J gene TRBJ1-2, with a weak D call TRBD1 (5 bases). This CDR3 comprises 14 residues. Trimming shortened V by 1 base and J by 3 bases, and 9 bases separated the two germline ends. Germline V gene sequence: CDR1 LGHDT, CDR2 YNNKEL (reference sequence).

The gene calls are TRBV30 and TRBJ2-3; 8 bases map to TRBD2. Germline CDR1 is GTSNPN and CDR2 is SVGIG (reference sequence). The V gene end was trimmed by 5 bases and the J gene end by 6 bases; junction bases not matched to a gene: 4. The CDR3 sequence is 12 residues long. CDR3 bases: TGTGCCTGGTCCCGGGAGGGCGATACGCAGTATTTT. It encodes CAWSREGDTQYF.

In its sample, this clonotype is medium-sized (0.01 to 0.1%). V usage is TRBV19 and J usage is TRBJ2-1, with 10 nucleotides matching TRBD1. Germline assignment: CDR1 LNHDA and CDR2 SQIVND (reference sequence). With 5 bases clipped from V and 5 bases from J, the junction kept 9 bases outside the gene matches. This CDR3 comprises 16 residues. This chain's CDR3 is CASSPIDRGRDNEQFF. CDR3 coding DNA: TGTGCCAGTAGTCCCATTGACAGGGGGCGTGACAATGAGCAGTTCTTC.

The chain recombines TRBV7-2 with TRBJ1-1; perhaps TRBD1 as D (5 bases). The ends were cut back, 1 base at V and 4 bases at J, with 13 bases in the middle. Germline lookup yields CDR1 SGHTA and CDR2 FQGNSA. The length of the CDR3 is 15 residues. The CDR3 coding sequence is TGTGCCAGCAGCTTAGATCAGGGATGGGGCACTGAAGCTTTCTTT. It specifies CASSLDQGWGTEAFF.

This chain joins TRBV28 and TRBJ2-7; 8 bases map to TRBD1. Germline V gene lookup returns CDR1 MDHEN and CDR2 SYDVKM. The CDR3 covers 14 residues. Trimming cost V 3 bases and J 5 bases; bases outside gene matches: 6. CDR3 region: CASSFLDRVNEQYF. The CDR3 bases are TGTGCCAGCAGTTTTTTGGACAGGGTAAACGAGCAGTACTTC.

By sample share, this clonotype is medium-sized (0.01 to 0.1%). CDR3 coding DNA: TGTGCCAGCCGTCCGGGGGACAGGGCTGGAAACACCATATATTTT. This gives the protein CASRPGDRAGNTIYF. This chain connects TRBV6-1 to TRBJ1-3; 9 bases match TRBD1. CDR1 is MNHNS, CDR2 SASEGT, per germline. The CDR3 has 15 residues. With 8 bases clipped from V and 2 bases from J, the junction kept 7 bases outside the gene matches.

In its sample, this clonotype ranks as medium-sized. This chain links TRBV30 with TRBJ1-3; 10 bases align to TRBD1. V lost 1 base to trimming and J lost 3 bases; unmatched junction nucleotides: 3. Germline-derived CDR1 and CDR2 are GTSNPN and SVGIG (reference sequence). This CDR3 spans 15 amino acids. The CDR3 loop is CAWSDRDRGGNTIYF. CDR3 nucleotides: TGTGCCTGGAGTGACCGGGACAGGGGTGGAAACACCATATATTTT.

This clonotype is labeled medium-sized. The chain is built from TRBV5-4 and TRBJ2-2; TRBD2 matches 13 bases. From germline, CDR1 is SGHNT and CDR2 YYREEE (reference sequence). The V gene end was trimmed by 4 bases and the J gene end by 0 bases; junction bases not matched to a gene: 3. The CDR3 consists of 17 residues. CDR3 residues: CASSPGLAGTNTGELFF. The CDR3 nucleotides read TGTGCCAGCAGCCCGGGACTAGCGGGGACGAACACCGGGGAGCTGTTTTTT.

V gene TRBV7-2 combines with J gene TRBJ1-1, with a tentative D call TRBD1 (5 bases). V gave up 5 bases and J gave up 1 base, with 17 bases separating them. CDR3 size: 16 residues. CDR1 SGHTA and CDR2 FQGNSA come from the germline V gene. The CDR3: CASSPSWGGTNTEAFF. In DNA, the CDR3 is TGTGCCAGCAGCCCCTCCTGGGGGGGAACGAACACTGAAGCTTTCTTT.

This clonotype is termed medium-sized (0.01 to 0.1%). The chain carries TRBV5-6 and TRBJ1-5, with TRBD1 identical over 9 bases. V lost 2 bases, J lost 5 bases, and 8 bases stayed unmatched. The CDR3 consists of 16 residues. In germline, CDR1 is SGHDT, CDR2 YYEEEE. The CDR3 bases are TGTGCCAGCAGCTTTCGGAGTACAGGGGGCGATCAGCCCCAGCATTTT. This codes for CASSFRSTGGDQPQHF.

The V call is TRBV19, the J call TRBJ2-7; 7 bases agree with TRBD1. The CDR3 is made up of 15 amino acids. After removal of 6 bases from V and 0 bases from J, the junction contained 8 bases not matched to a gene. Germline V CDR1 and CDR2: LNHDA, SQIVND (reference sequence). The CDR3 coding sequence is TGTGCCAGTAGGCCAAAGACAGGGAACTCCTACGAGCAGTACTTC. Encoded protein: CASRPKTGNSYEQYF.

By sample share, this clonotype is medium-sized (0.01 to 0.1%). This chain joins TRBV6-6 and TRBJ2-7, with 7 bases matching TRBD1. With V trimmed by 0 bases and J by 9 bases, 11 bases remained unmatched. The CDR3 runs to 15 residues. The germline V gene has CDR1 MNHNY and CDR2 SVGAGI (reference sequence). CDR3: CASSYSLDRADRQYF. Here the CDR3 DNA reads TGTGCCAGCAGTTACTCATTAGACAGGGCGGATAGGCAGTACTTC.

This clonotype appeared a single time. This chain joins TRBV5-1 and TRBJ1-1; a weak D match, TRBD1 (6 bases). Germline V CDR1 and CDR2: SGHRS, YFSETQ. There are 15 residues in the CDR3. Trimming took 5 bases from V and 2 from J, leaving 16 bases between them. CDR3 bases: TGCGCCAGCAGTCTGCAGGGACACCCAAACACTGAAGCTTTCTTT. Translation gives CASSLQGHPNTEAFF.

By its share, this clonotype is medium-sized (0.01 to 0.1%). The rearrangement joins TRBV6-1 to TRBJ2-1; a possible D gene is TRBD1 (6 bases). Germline CDR1 is MNHNS and CDR2 is SASEGT. Between the trimmed V and J ends, which lost 6 bases and 0 bases, there was a span of 12 bases. This CDR3 is 15 amino acids long. CDR3 protein: CASRRDTTSYNEQFF. The DNA for the CDR3 is TGTGCCAGCAGACGGGACACAACCTCCTACAATGAGCAGTTCTTC.

By proportion, this clonotype is medium-sized (0.01 to 0.1%). The rearrangement joins TRBV29-1 to TRBJ1-1; tentatively, D is TRBD1 (5 bases). The V and J ends lost 5 bases and 0 bases respectively, with 19 bases between them. The CDR3 sequence is 16 residues long. The germline V gene has CDR1 SQVTM and CDR2 ANQGSEA. CDR3: CSVCPGGSAVNTEAFF. The CDR3 region has the DNA TGCAGCGTTTGCCCCGGGGGTTCGGCAGTGAACACTGAAGCTTTCTTT.